This T cell receptor (beta chain) was identified in a study of blood T cell repertoires in COVID-19. Method: immunoSEQ multiplex PCR; TCRdb's copy keeps in-frame clones and lacks some. The top ten hold about 1.5% of the sample, which has around 400,000 clones, roughly 84% seen once. The sequencing sample was made of PBMCs or T cells enriched from blood (not recorded which). This clonotype was sampled from a woman aged 18-29 years who had been exposed to COVID-19.

This chain's CDR3 is CASSLTEELFF. The CDR3 nucleotides read TGTGCCAGCAGCCTAACTGAGGAGCTGTTTTTT. The gene calls are TRBV9 and TRBJ2-2; D gene unclear. The length of the CDR3 is 11 residues. Germline V gene sequence: CDR1 SGDLS, CDR2 YYNGEE. Trimming shortened V by 4 bases and J by 10 bases, and 8 bases separated the two germline ends.